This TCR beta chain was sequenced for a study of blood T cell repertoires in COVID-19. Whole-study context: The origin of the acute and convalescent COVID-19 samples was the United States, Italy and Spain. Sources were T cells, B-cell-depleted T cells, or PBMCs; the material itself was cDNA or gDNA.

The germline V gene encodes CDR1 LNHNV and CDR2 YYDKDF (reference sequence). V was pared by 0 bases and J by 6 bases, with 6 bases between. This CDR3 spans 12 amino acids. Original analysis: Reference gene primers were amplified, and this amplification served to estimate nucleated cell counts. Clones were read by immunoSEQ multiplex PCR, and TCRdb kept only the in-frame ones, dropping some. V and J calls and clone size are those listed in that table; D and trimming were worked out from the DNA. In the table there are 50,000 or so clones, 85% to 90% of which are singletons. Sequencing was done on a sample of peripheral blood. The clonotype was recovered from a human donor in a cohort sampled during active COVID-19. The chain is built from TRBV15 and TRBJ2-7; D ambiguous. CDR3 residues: CATSRDLSEQYF. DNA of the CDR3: TGTGCCACCAGCAGAGACCTTTCCGAGCAGTACTTC.